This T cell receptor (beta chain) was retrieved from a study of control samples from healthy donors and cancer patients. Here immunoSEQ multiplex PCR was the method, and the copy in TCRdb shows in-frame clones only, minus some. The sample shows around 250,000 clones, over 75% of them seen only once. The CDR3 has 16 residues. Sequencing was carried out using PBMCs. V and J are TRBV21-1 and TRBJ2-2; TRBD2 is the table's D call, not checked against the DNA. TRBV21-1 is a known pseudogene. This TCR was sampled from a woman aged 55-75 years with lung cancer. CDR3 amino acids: CASSTLGLMCTGELFF. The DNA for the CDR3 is TGTGCCAGCAGCACACTGGGACTTATGTGTACCGGGGAGCTGTTTTTT.